This TCR beta chain was sequenced during a study of blood T cell repertoires in COVID-19. Repertoires were generated with immunoSEQ multiplex PCR, while TCRdb's copy carries only in-frame clones and drops some. In the table there are fewer than 30,000 clones, roughly 94% of which are singletons. Germline loops: CDR1 GTSNPN, CDR2 SVGIG (reference sequence). This CDR3 spans 13 amino acids. V was pared by 4 bases and J by 3 bases, with 10 bases between. The receptor was derived from a human donor with active COVID-19. The donor label of this sample is uncertain. The sequenced sample consisted of peripheral blood. The V call is TRBV30, the J call TRBJ1-5; tentatively, D is TRBD1 (6 bases). DNA of the CDR3: TGTGCCTGGACGGACAGCCTCAATCAGCCCCAGCATTTT. Translation gives CAWTDSLNQPQHF.